This is a list of T cell receptor beta chains from one sample in a study of T cell repertoires in aging, cancer and after chemotherapy. TCRdb passed the multiplex PCR reads through MiXCR, listing each CDR3 protein once. The sample lists fewer than 13,000 distinct CDR3 sequences, roughly 32% seen once, with 3.2% in the top ten. The sample was blood. The receptors stem from a human donor in good health. CDR3s include the opening cysteine and the closing phenylalanine or tryptophan. A D gene is named only where the DNA matches it firmly. Expanded clones get a size class; other rows say once, few or many, or leave the size out.

CDR3aa	CDR3nt	v_gene	j_gene	abundance	d_gene
CASSLIGVGTEAFF	TGTGCCAGCAGCTTGATAGGGGTAGGAACTGAAGCTTTCTTT	TRBV5-6	TRBJ1-1	NA	NA
CACWGLAGSTDTQYF	TGTGCCTGCTGGGGACTAGCGGGAAGCACAGATACGCAGTATTTT	TRBV30	TRBJ2-3	NA	TRBD2
CASSAQGYNEQFF	TGTGCCAGCAGCGCACAGGGCTACAATGAGCAGTTCTTC	TRBV7-9	TRBJ2-1	NA	NA
CASSTPLLANEQFF	TGTGCCAGTAGTACCCCATTGTTAGCCAATGAGCAGTTCTTC	TRBV19	TRBJ2-1	medium-sized	NA
CASSSAGNTIYF	TGTGCCAGCAGTTCCGCTGGAAACACCATATATTTT	TRBV11-3	TRBJ1-3	medium-sized	NA
CASSSRGDVDGYTF	TGTGCCAGCAGCTCAAGGGGGGACGTGGATGGCTACACCTTC	TRBV27	TRBJ1-2	few	NA
CSVAGGAQVGYTF	TGCAGCGTCGCAGGGGGCGCCCAAGTTGGCTACACCTTC	TRBV29-1	TRBJ1-2	medium-sized	TRBD1
CASSQGQNTDTQYF	TGTGCCAGCAGCCAGGGACAGAACACAGATACGCAGTATTTT	TRBV7-2	TRBJ2-3	NA	TRBD1
CASSYLAGDWAELWEQYF	TGTGCCAGCAGTTATTTGGCTGGGGACTGGGCGGAGTTGTGGGAGCAGTACTTC	TRBV6-2/TRBV6-3	TRBJ2-7	NA	NA
CASSSRQGGGGYTF	TGCGCCAGCAGCTCCAGACAGGGAGGCGGTGGCTACACCTTC	TRBV5-1	TRBJ1-2	NA	TRBD1
CASSFPGQELEAFF	TGTGCCAGCAGCTTTCCGGGACAGGAACTTGAAGCTTTCTTT	TRBV5-6	TRBJ1-1	NA	TRBD1
CSASKDTSYEQYF	TGCAGCGCGAGCAAGGACACCTCCTACGAGCAGTACTTC	TRBV29-1	TRBJ2-7	medium-sized	NA
CASSFRQGSNTEAFF	TGTGCCAGCAGTTTCCGACAGGGGTCGAACACTGAAGCTTTCTTT	TRBV6-5	TRBJ1-1	few	TRBD1
CASSVTGSSYEQYF	TGTGCCAGCAGCGTCACAGGTTCCTCCTACGAGCAGTACTTC	TRBV7-2	TRBJ2-7	NA	NA
CASSQWYKLTRSYNEQFF	TGCGCCAGCAGCCAATGGTATAAATTAACCCGCTCCTACAATGAGCAGTTCTTC	TRBV4-1	TRBJ2-1	NA	NA
CATHSEEGTDTQYF	TGTGCCACCCACAGCGAGGAGGGCACAGATACGCAGTATTTT	TRBV6-5	TRBJ2-3	NA	NA
CASSIRENYEQYF	TGTGCCAGTAGTATAAGGGAGAACTACGAGCAGTACTTC	TRBV19	TRBJ2-7	medium-sized	NA
CASSTDTDTQYF	TGTGCCAGCTCAACGGACACCGATACGCAGTATTTT	TRBV18	TRBJ2-3	medium-sized	NA
CASSWMTGTSEKLFF	TGTGCCAGCAGTTGGATGACAGGGACGAGTGAAAAACTGTTTTTT	TRBV28	TRBJ1-4	NA	TRBD1
CAAGSGGNEQFF	TGTGCCGCGGGGTCGGGGGGCAATGAGCAGTTCTTC	TRBV6-1	TRBJ2-1	medium-sized	TRBD2
CASSSHTGGPNTEAFF	TGTGCCAGCAGCTCACATACAGGGGGACCGAACACTGAAGCTTTCTTT	TRBV5-4	TRBJ1-1	few	TRBD1
CASSFPGQGNEQYF	TGTGCCAGCAGCTTCCCGGGACAGGGGAACGAGCAGTACTTC	TRBV5-6	TRBJ2-7	NA	TRBD1
CSADWSTGSGADTQYF	TGCAGTGCCGACTGGTCCACAGGGTCGGGGGCAGATACGCAGTATTTT	TRBV20-1	TRBJ2-3	NA	NA
CASSSEPGLSYNEQFF	TGTGCCAGCAGCTCAGAACCGGGCCTCTCCTACAATGAGCAGTTCTTC	TRBV11-3	TRBJ2-1	medium-sized	NA
CATSRDARSLGRGALGNQPQHF	TGTGCCACCAGCAGAGATGCGAGGTCCCTGGGCAGGGGCGCATTGGGCAATCAGCCCCAGCATTTT	TRBV15	TRBJ1-5	few	NA
CSVRLRHTTDTQYF	TGCAGCGTGAGATTGAGACACACCACAGATACGCAGTATTTT	TRBV29-1	TRBJ2-3	medium-sized	NA
CASSLGGSAKNIQYF	TGTGCCAGCAGCTTGGGGGGATCAGCCAAAAACATTCAGTACTTC	TRBV5-4	TRBJ2-4	NA	NA
CASSLGAGAAYEQYF	TGTGCCAGCAGCTTGGGTGCAGGGGCGGCCTACGAGCAGTACTTC	TRBV5-6	TRBJ2-7	few	NA
CASSLEQGPRGNEQFF	TGTGCCAGCAGTTTAGAACAGGGGCCGCGAGGCAATGAGCAGTTCTTC	TRBV6-1	TRBJ2-1	NA	TRBD1
CASGSVPQNEKLFF	TGTGCCAGCGGATCTGTTCCCCAGAATGAAAAACTGTTTTTT	TRBV6-2/TRBV6-3	TRBJ1-4	NA	NA
CAIRRQDDTIYF	TGTGCCATCAGAAGACAGGACGACACCATATATTTT	TRBV10-3	TRBJ1-3	NA	NA
CASSPGNRGGEQYF	TGTGCCAGCAGCCCGGGAAACAGGGGAGGCGAGCAGTACTTC	TRBV7-2	TRBJ2-7	NA	NA
CASSPDLSSYNEQFF	TGTGCCAGCAGTCCAGACTTGAGCTCCTACAATGAGCAGTTCTTC	TRBV27	TRBJ2-1	medium-sized	NA
CASSIRGTSDEQYF	TGTGCCAGTAGTATTCGGGGGACTAGCGACGAGCAGTACTTC	TRBV19	TRBJ2-7	medium-sized	TRBD2
CASKVTGPSPEAFF	TGTGCCAGCAAAGTGACAGGGCCGAGCCCTGAAGCTTTCTTT	TRBV27	TRBJ1-1	NA	TRBD1
CASSRSTGPGELFF	TGTGCCAGCAGTCGTTCAACAGGGCCCGGGGAGCTGTTTTTT	TRBV12-3/TRBV12-4	TRBJ2-2	medium-sized	NA
CAWSHRGGQPQHF	TGTGCCTGGAGCCACAGGGGAGGTCAGCCCCAGCATTTT	TRBV30	TRBJ1-5	few	TRBD1
CASSYSDGRPLHF	TGTGCCAGCAGTTACTCGGACGGGAGACCCCTCCACTTT	TRBV6-5	TRBJ1-6	few	NA
CASRQTSGGADTQYF	TGTGCCAGCAGACAGACTAGCGGGGGCGCAGATACGCAGTATTTT	TRBV27	TRBJ2-3	medium-sized	TRBD2
CAISAGGRYEQYF	TGTGCCATCAGTGCCGGGGGTCGATACGAGCAGTACTTC	TRBV10-3	TRBJ2-7	NA	NA
CASSPGAGIGNTGELFF	TGCGCCAGCAGCCCGGGGGCTGGAATCGGGAACACCGGGGAGCTGTTTTTT	TRBV4-3	TRBJ2-2	few	NA
CASSGTGGSAFF	TGTGCCAGCAGCGGAACAGGGGGCTCTGCTTTCTTT	TRBV6-1	TRBJ1-1	few	TRBD1
CASSPLQGAEQYF	TGTGCCAGCAGTCCACTACAGGGGGCCGAGCAGTACTTC	TRBV27	TRBJ2-7	few	TRBD1
CASSSLPTGQETQYF	TGTGCCAGCAGTTCCCTCCCGACAGGACAAGAGACCCAGTACTTC	TRBV27	TRBJ2-5	few	NA
CASSLDAAYNEQFF	TGCGCCAGCAGCTTGGACGCGGCATACAATGAGCAGTTCTTC	TRBV5-1	TRBJ2-1	few	NA
CASSYDPSSFQETQYF	TGTGCCAGCAGTTACGACCCTAGCAGTTTCCAAGAGACCCAGTACTTC	TRBV6-2/TRBV6-3	TRBJ2-5	NA	NA
CASSLVASGSSEQFF	TGCGCCAGCAGCTTGGTGGCTAGCGGGAGTAGTGAGCAGTTCTTC	TRBV5-1	TRBJ2-1	few	TRBD2
CASSQDKNYGYTF	TGTGCCAGCTCACAAGACAAGAACTATGGCTACACCTTC	TRBV18	TRBJ1-2	few	NA
CASSLGSSTDTQYF	TGCGCCAGCAGCTTGGGGTCTAGCACAGATACGCAGTATTTT	TRBV5-1	TRBJ2-3	NA	NA
CASSTQADSPLHF	TGTGCCAGCAGTACTCAGGCGGATTCACCCCTCCACTTT	TRBV5-5	TRBJ1-6	NA	NA
CASSETRGKSEAFF	TGTGCCAGCAGTGAAACCAGGGGCAAGTCGGAAGCTTTCTTT	TRBV6-1	TRBJ1-1	NA	NA